The clone carrying this T cell receptor beta chain was seen repeatedly, ten times or more. Antigen unknown. These data belong to a study of early T cells in non-severe SARS-CoV-2 infection. Unique molecular identifiers were attached to individual cDNA molecules. TCRdb reanalysed the 5' RACE reads using MiXCR and keeps one entry per CDR3 protein. The sample includes some 61,000 distinct CDR3 sequences, about 13% of them seen just once. Broader study findings: Anti-spike CD8 specificities were favored by VDJdb matching, whose results missed private and CD4 specificities.

The specimen sequenced was whole blood. This receptor was obtained from an adult who was a healthcare worker with PCR-confirmed SARS-CoV-2 infection or an uninfected control (not recorded which).

CDR3 sequence (DNA): TGTGCCAGTACCAAAGACTCGAGAACCTCCTACAATGAGCAGTTCTTC. Protein product: CASTKDSRTSYNEQFF. The chain is built from TRBV5-4 and TRBJ2-1, with D unresolved. There are 16 residues in the CDR3. CDR1 SGHNT and CDR2 YYREEE come from the germline V gene (reference sequence). V was clipped by 8 bases and J by 0 bases, with 18 bases between them.